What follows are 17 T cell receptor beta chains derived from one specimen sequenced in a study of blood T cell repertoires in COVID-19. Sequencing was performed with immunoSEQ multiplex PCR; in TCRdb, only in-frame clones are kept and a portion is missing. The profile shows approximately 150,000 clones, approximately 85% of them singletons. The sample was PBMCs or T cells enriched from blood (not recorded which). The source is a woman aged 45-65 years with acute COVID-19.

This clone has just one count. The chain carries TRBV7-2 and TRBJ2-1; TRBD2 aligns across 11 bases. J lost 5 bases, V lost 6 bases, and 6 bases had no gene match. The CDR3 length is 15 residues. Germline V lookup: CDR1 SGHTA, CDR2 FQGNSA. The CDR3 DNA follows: TGTGCCAGCAGTTTGACTAGCGGGGTGAACAATGAGCAGTTCTTC. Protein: CASSLTSGVNNEQFF. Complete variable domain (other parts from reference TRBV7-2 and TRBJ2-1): GAGVSQSPSNKVTEKGKDVELRCDPISGHTALYWYRQSLGQGLEFLIYFQGNSAPDKSGLPSDRFSAERTGGSVSTLTIQRTQQEDSAVYLCASSLTSGVNNEQFFGPGTRLTVL.

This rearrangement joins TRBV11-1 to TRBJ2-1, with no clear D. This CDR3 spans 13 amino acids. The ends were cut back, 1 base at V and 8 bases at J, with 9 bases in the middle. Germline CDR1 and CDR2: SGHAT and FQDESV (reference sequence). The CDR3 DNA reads TGTGCCAGCAGCTTAGGTACTGTTCATGAGCAGTTCTTC. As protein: CASSLGTVHEQFF.

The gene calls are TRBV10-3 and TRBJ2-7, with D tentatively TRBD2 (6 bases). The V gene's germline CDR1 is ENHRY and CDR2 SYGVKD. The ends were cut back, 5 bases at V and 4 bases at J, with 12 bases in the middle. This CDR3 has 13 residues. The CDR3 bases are TGTGCCATCAGTCCCCTGGGGAGGTACGAGCAGTACTTC. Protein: CAISPLGRYEQYF.

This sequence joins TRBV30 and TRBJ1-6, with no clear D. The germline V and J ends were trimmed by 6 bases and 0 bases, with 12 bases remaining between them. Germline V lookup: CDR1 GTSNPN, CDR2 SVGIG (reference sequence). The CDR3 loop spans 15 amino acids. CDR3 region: CACRSGSSYNSPLHF. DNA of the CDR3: TGTGCCTGCAGATCCGGGAGCTCCTATAATTCACCCCTCCACTTT.

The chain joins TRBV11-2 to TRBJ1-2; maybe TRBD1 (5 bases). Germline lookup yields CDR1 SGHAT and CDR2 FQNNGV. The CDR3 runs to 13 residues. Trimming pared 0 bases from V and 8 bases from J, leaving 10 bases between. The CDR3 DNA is TGTGCCAGCAGCTTAGACAGGGAGGAGGGCTACACCTTC. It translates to CASSLDREEGYTF.

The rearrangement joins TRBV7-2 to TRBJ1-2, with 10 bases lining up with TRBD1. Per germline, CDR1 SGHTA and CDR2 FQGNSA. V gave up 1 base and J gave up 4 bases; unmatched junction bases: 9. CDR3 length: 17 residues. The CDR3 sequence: CASSLDFRQGASYGYTF. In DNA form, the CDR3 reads TGTGCCAGCAGCTTAGACTTTAGACAGGGGGCGAGCTATGGCTACACCTTC.

The CDR3 DNA follows: TGTGCCAGCAGTGATGGCAGGGGGAATGAAAAACTGTTTTTT. Its translation is CASSDGRGNEKLFF. V usage is TRBV2 and J usage is TRBJ1-4; 7 bases agree with TRBD1. CDR1 and CDR2 from the germline V gene are SNHLY and FYNNEI. There are 14 residues in the CDR3. With V trimmed by 3 bases and J by 5 bases, 3 bases remained unmatched.

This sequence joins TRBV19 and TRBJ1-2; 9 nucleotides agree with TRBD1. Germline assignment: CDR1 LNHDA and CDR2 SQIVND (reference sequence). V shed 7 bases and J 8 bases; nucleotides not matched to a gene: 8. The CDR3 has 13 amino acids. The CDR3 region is CASKTDRGEGYTF. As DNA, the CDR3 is TGTGCCAGTAAAACTGACAGGGGGGAAGGCTACACCTTC.

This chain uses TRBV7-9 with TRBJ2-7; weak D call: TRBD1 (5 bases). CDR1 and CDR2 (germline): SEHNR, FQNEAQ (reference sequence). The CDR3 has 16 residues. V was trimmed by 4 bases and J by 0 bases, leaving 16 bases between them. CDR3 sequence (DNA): TGTGCCAGCAGCTGGGGTGGGGCAAGAAGCTCCTACGAGCAGTACTTC. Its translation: CASSWGGARSSYEQYF.

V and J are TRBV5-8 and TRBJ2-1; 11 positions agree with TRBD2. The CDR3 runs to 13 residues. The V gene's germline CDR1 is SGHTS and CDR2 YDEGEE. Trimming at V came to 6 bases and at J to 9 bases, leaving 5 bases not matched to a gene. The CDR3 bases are TGTGCCAGCAAAGTCCTAGCGGGAGGTGAGCAGTTCTTC. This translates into CASKVLAGGEQFF.

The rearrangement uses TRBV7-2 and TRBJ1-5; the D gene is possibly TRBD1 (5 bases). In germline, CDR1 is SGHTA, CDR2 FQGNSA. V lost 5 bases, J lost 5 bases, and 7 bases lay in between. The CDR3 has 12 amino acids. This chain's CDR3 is CASSVTDQPQHF. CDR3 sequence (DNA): TGTGCCAGCAGCGTGACAGATCAGCCCCAGCATTTT.

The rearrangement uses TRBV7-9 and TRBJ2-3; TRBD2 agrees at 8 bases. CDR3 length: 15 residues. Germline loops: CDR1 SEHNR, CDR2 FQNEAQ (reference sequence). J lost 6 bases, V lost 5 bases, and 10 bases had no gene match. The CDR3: CASSKEAGAGDTQYF. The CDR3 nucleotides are TGTGCCAGCAGCAAGGAAGCGGGAGCGGGTGATACGCAGTATTTT.

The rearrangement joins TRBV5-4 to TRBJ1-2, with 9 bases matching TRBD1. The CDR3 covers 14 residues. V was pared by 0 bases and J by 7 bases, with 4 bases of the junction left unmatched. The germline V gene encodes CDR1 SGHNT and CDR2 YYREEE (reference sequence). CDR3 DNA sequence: TGTGCCAGCAGCTTGGCTGGGACAGGGTCTGGCTACACCTTC. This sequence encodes CASSLAGTGSGYTF.

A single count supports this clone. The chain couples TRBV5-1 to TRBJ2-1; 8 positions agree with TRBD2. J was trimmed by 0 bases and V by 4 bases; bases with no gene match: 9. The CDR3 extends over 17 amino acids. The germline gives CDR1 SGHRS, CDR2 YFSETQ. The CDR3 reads CASSPGQLADSYNEQFF. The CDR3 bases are TGCGCCAGCAGCCCAGGCCAACTAGCGGACTCCTACAATGAGCAGTTCTTC.

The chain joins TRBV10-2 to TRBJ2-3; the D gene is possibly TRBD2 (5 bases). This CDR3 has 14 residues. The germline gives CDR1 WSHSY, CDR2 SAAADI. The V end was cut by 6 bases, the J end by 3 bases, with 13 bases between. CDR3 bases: TGCGCCAGCAGACAAGAGCGGTCGACAGATACGCAGTATTTT. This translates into CASRQERSTDTQYF.

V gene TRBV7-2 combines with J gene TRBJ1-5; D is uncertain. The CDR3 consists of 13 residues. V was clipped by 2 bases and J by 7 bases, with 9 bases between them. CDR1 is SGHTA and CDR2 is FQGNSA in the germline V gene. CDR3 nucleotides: TGTGCCAGCAGCTTAAGGCAGCGGCAGCCCCAGCATTTT. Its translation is CASSLRQRQPQHF. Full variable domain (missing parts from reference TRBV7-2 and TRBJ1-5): GAGVSQSPSNKVTEKGKDVELRCDPISGHTALYWYRQSLGQGLEFLIYFQGNSAPDKSGLPSDRFSAERTGGSVSTLTIQRTQQEDSAVYLCASSLRQRQPQHFGDGTRLSIL.

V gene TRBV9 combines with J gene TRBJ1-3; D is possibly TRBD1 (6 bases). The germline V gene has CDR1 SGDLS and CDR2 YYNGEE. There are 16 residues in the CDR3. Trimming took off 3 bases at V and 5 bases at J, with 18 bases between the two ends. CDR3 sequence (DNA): TGTGCCAGCAGCGCCTCTTGGGCAGGGGATAGAAACACCATATATTTT. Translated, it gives CASSASWAGDRNTIYF.